A selection of T cell receptor beta chains follows, all from one sample in a study of cytomegalovirus exposure and HLA in healthy donors. Clones were sequenced by immunoSEQ multiplex PCR, and TCRdb holds only the in-frame ones, with some missing. The table has 100,000 or so clones, 76% seen once; the top ten hold roughly 12%. Sequencing was carried out using PBMCs. The receptors derive from a woman aged 40 to 49 in good health and CMV-seropositive. Each CDR3 is given with its conserved first and last residue. Fields, in order: V gene, J gene, D gene, clone size, CDR3 protein, CDR3 DNA. A D gene is named only where the DNA matches it firmly. The size entry is marked missing in some rows and otherwise reads once, few, many or a size class.

v_call: TRBV28; j_call: TRBJ1-5; d_call: NA; clone_size: NA; cdr3_aa: CASNDRIQPQHF; cdr3_nt: TGTGCCAGCAACGACAGAATACAGCCCCAGCATTTT
v_call: TRBV6-7; j_call: TRBJ2-3; d_call: NA; clone_size: few; cdr3_aa: CASSYAGRGPTDTQYF; cdr3_nt: TGTGCCAGCAGTTACGCCGGGAGGGGGCCCACAGATACGCAGTATTTT
v_call: TRBV5-8; j_call: TRBJ1-1; d_call: NA; clone_size: NA; cdr3_aa: CASSPRVAGDTEAFF; cdr3_nt: TGTGCCAGCAGCCCCAGGGTGGCTGGGGACACTGAAGCTTTCTTT
v_call: TRBV5-1; j_call: TRBJ1-2; d_call: TRBD1; clone_size: few; cdr3_aa: CASSAGQGRGGYTF; cdr3_nt: TGCGCCAGCAGCGCGGGACAGGGGCGAGGGGGCTACACCTTC
v_call: TRBV19; j_call: TRBJ2-2; d_call: TRBD1; clone_size: NA; cdr3_aa: CASRDRGRTGELFF; cdr3_nt: TGTGCCAGTCGGGACAGGGGGCGAACCGGGGAGCTGTTTTTT
v_call: TRBV19; j_call: TRBJ1-2; d_call: TRBD1; clone_size: NA; cdr3_aa: CASWTGGSNYGYTF; cdr3_nt: TGTGCCAGTTGGACAGGGGGCAGTAACTATGGCTACACCTTC
v_call: TRBV6-5; j_call: TRBJ1-2; d_call: TRBD1; clone_size: NA; cdr3_aa: CASSTEGAWGYTF; cdr3_nt: TGTGCCAGCAGTACCGAGGGGGCGTGGGGCTACACCTTC
v_call: TRBV19; j_call: TRBJ1-5; d_call: TRBD1; clone_size: NA; cdr3_aa: CASTDRGSWQPQHF; cdr3_nt: TGTGCCAGTACCGACAGGGGATCCTGGCAGCCCCAGCATTTT
v_call: TRBV18; j_call: TRBJ2-7; d_call: TRBD2; clone_size: NA; cdr3_aa: CASSPTTLGGEASGAPYEQYF; cdr3_nt: TGTGCCAGCTCGCCTACCACCCTGGGCGGGGAGGCTAGCGGGGCCCCCTACGAGCAGTACTTC
v_call: TRBV28; j_call: TRBJ2-1; d_call: NA; clone_size: few; cdr3_aa: CASSLLVAEQFF; cdr3_nt: TGTGCCAGCAGTTTATTGGTAGCAGAGCAGTTCTTC
v_call: TRBV29-1; j_call: TRBJ2-7; d_call: NA; clone_size: NA; cdr3_aa: CSVVSRLRSYEQYF; cdr3_nt: TGCAGCGTTGTTTCCAGACTCCGCTCCTACGAGCAGTACTTC
v_call: TRBV6-5; j_call: TRBJ1-5; d_call: NA; clone_size: NA; cdr3_aa: CASSYSRAIDQPQHF; cdr3_nt: TGTGCCAGCAGTTATTCCAGGGCCATAGATCAGCCCCAGCATTTT
v_call: TRBV5-1; j_call: TRBJ2-5; d_call: NA; clone_size: NA; cdr3_aa: CASSGAQGSWETQYF; cdr3_nt: TGCGCCAGCAGCGGGGCACAGGGATCGTGGGAGACCCAGTACTTC
v_call: TRBV15; j_call: TRBJ2-2; d_call: NA; clone_size: NA; cdr3_aa: CATSRAIPLGELFF; cdr3_nt: TGTGCCACCAGCAGAGCAATCCCACTCGGGGAGCTGTTTTTT
v_call: TRBV4-2; j_call: TRBJ2-2; d_call: NA; clone_size: NA; cdr3_aa: CASSQTGVTGELFF; cdr3_nt: TGTGCCAGCAGCCAAACGGGGGTAACCGGGGAGCTGTTTTTT
v_call: TRBV30; j_call: TRBJ1-5; d_call: TRBD1; clone_size: NA; cdr3_aa: CAWSGGQEWSPQHF; cdr3_nt: TGTGCCTGGAGTGGCGGACAGGAGTGGTCACCCCAGCATTTT
v_call: TRBV5-1; j_call: TRBJ2-5; d_call: TRBD2; clone_size: once; cdr3_aa: CASSLELAGQETQYF; cdr3_nt: TGCGCCAGCAGCTTAGAACTAGCGGGGCAAGAGACCCAGTACTTC
v_call: TRBV21-1; j_call: TRBJ2-3; d_call: NA; clone_size: NA; cdr3_aa: CASSKGTSGGTHTDTQYF; cdr3_nt: TGTGCCAGCAGCAAAGGGACTAGCGGGGGGACCCACACAGATACGCAGTATTTT
v_call: TRBV9; j_call: TRBJ1-2; d_call: NA; clone_size: NA; cdr3_aa: CASSADGNYGYTF; cdr3_nt: TGTGCCAGCAGCGCTGACGGGAACTATGGCTACACCTTC
v_call: TRBV7-2; j_call: TRBJ1-3; d_call: NA; clone_size: NA; cdr3_aa: CASSLDRFGNTIYF; cdr3_nt: TGTGCCAGCAGCTTAGACAGATTTGGAAACACCATATATTTT
v_call: TRBV7-2; j_call: TRBJ2-1; d_call: TRBD2; clone_size: NA; cdr3_aa: CASSQPSGGSYNEQFF; cdr3_nt: TGTGCCAGCAGCCAACCAAGCGGGGGGTCCTACAATGAGCAGTTCTTC
v_call: TRBV2; j_call: TRBJ2-7; d_call: TRBD1; clone_size: NA; cdr3_aa: CASRPQGAVSYEQYF; cdr3_nt: TGTGCCAGCAGACCACAGGGGGCGGTCTCCTACGAGCAGTACTTC
v_call: TRBV25-1; j_call: TRBJ1-4; d_call: NA; clone_size: NA; cdr3_aa: CASSDHRLGVEKLFF; cdr3_nt: TGTGCCAGCAGTGACCACAGACTAGGGGTTGAAAAACTGTTTTTT
v_call: TRBV6-4; j_call: TRBJ2-3; d_call: TRBD2; clone_size: NA; cdr3_aa: CASSDSSAGGTDTQYF; cdr3_nt: TGTGCCAGCAGTGACTCGTCGGCGGGGGGCACAGATACGCAGTATTTT
v_call: TRBV5-1; j_call: TRBJ2-7; d_call: TRBD1; clone_size: once; cdr3_aa: CASSLAGQAHYEQYF; cdr3_nt: TGCGCCAGCAGCCTGGCCGGACAGGCGCACTACGAGCAGTACTTC
v_call: TRBV6-1; j_call: TRBJ1-5; d_call: NA; clone_size: NA; cdr3_aa: CASTGNSNQPQHF; cdr3_nt: TGTGCCAGCACAGGCAATAGCAATCAGCCCCAGCATTTT
v_call: TRBV30; j_call: TRBJ1-1; d_call: NA; clone_size: NA; cdr3_aa: CAWRTTENTEAFF; cdr3_nt: TGTGCCTGGAGAACGACAGAGAACACTGAAGCTTTCTTT
v_call: TRBV6-1; j_call: TRBJ1-1; d_call: NA; clone_size: few; cdr3_aa: CASSEASSGLIEAFF; cdr3_nt: TGTGCCAGCAGTGAAGCGTCATCAGGGTTGATTGAAGCTTTCTTT
v_call: TRBV6-1; j_call: TRBJ2-7; d_call: NA; clone_size: NA; cdr3_aa: CASSVMRASHEQYF; cdr3_nt: TGTGCCAGCAGTGTTATGCGGGCCTCCCACGAGCAGTACTTC
v_call: TRBV5-6; j_call: TRBJ2-3; d_call: NA; clone_size: NA; cdr3_aa: CASSLATYTDTQYF; cdr3_nt: TGTGCCAGCAGCTTGGCCACTTACACAGATACGCAGTATTTT
v_call: TRBV30; j_call: TRBJ2-3; d_call: TRBD2; clone_size: NA; cdr3_aa: CAWSRGLGSDTQYF; cdr3_nt: TGTGCCTGGAGCCGAGGACTAGGTTCAGATACGCAGTATTTT
v_call: TRBV12-5; j_call: TRBJ1-5; d_call: TRBD1; clone_size: NA; cdr3_aa: CASGTGGSPQHF; cdr3_nt: TGTGCTAGTGGAACAGGGGGCTCCCCCCAGCATTTT
v_call: TRBV18; j_call: TRBJ2-3; d_call: TRBD2; clone_size: NA; cdr3_aa: CASSPGGGRDTQYF; cdr3_nt: TGTGCCAGCTCCCCGGGGGGGGGCCGTGATACGCAGTATTTT